This T cell receptor (beta chain) emerged from a study of blood T cell repertoires in COVID-19. On the study more broadly: Specimens from acute and convalescent COVID-19 originated in the United States, Italy and Spain.

Per the study methods: Nucleated cell number was recorded as an estimate derived from reference gene primer amplification. Repertoires were generated with immunoSEQ multiplex PCR, while TCRdb's copy carries only in-frame clones and drops some. The V and J calls and clone size were taken over from that table, and D and trimming were inferred from the DNA. The sample has 150,000 to 180,000 clones, approximately 83% seen once. This CDR3 spans 16 amino acids. In germline, CDR1 is LGHDT, CDR2 YNNKEL (reference sequence). V lost 0 bases and J 0 bases, leaving 10 bases between the germline ends. Sequencing input: peripheral blood. The origin of this receptor is a woman in her sixties with acute or convalescent COVID-19. The chain combines TRBV3-1 (or the pseudogene TRBV3-2) with TRBJ2-3, with D unclear. Here the CDR3 reads CASSQDPQSSTDTQYF. Here the CDR3 DNA reads TGTGCCAGCAGCCAAGACCCACAGTCTAGCACAGATACGCAGTATTTT.